In this sample, the clone carrying this T cell receptor (beta chain) turned up a few times. The antigen remains unidentified. The record originates from a study of type 1 regulatory T cells. The wider study: T-allo10 is an in vitro-generated, Tr1-enriched CD4 T cell product specific for alloantigen.

MiXCR, applied by TCRdb to the reads, yields one record per CDR3 protein. The table shows tens of thousands of distinct CDR3 sequences, with less than 25% occurring only once. V lost 4 bases and J lost 6, with 13 bases in between. The length of the CDR3 is 13 residues. The germline V gene encodes CDR1 SQVTM and CDR2 ANQGSEA. Findings of the study overall: Tr1 cells had a more restricted TCR repertoire than non-Tr1 cells.

Sequencing was done on a sample of cultured type 1 regulatory T (Tr1) cells, either the whole culture or a sorted fraction (not recorded which). This rearrangement joins TRBV29-1 to TRBJ2-1; a weak D match, TRBD1 (6 bases). The TCR sequence derives from a human donor in good health. The DNA for the CDR3 is TGCAGCGTTGTTTGGCAGGGGCCCAATGAGCAGTTCTTC. This sequence encodes CSVVWQGPNEQFF.